The text below deals with one T cell receptor beta chain. The CDR3 runs to 18 residues. V dropped 0 bases and J dropped 0; count of bases not matched to a gene: 8. Germline-derived CDR1 and CDR2 are SGDLS and YYNGEE. The data were taken from a study of shared clonotypes between healthy human individuals. The data were produced by immunoSEQ multiplex PCR, yet TCRdb's version contains in-frame clones alone and is incomplete. The table lists hundreds of thousands of clones, almost 97% of them singletons. The chain uses TRBV9 and TRBJ2-7, with 11 bases lining up with TRBD2. Sequencing was performed on naive CD4+ T cells sorted from blood. Subset described: CD45RA+ positively selected. This clonotype originated in a woman between 25 and 40 years old in good health. For the CDR3, the DNA is TGTGCCAGCAGCGTAGAGGGACTAGCGGAGTCGAGCTCCTACGAGCAGTACTTC. Encoded protein: CASSVEGLAESSSYEQYF.